The 18 T cell receptor beta chains reported below all come from one sample, sequenced in a study of CD8 T cells in Susac syndrome. Random hexamers were used to reverse transcribe roughly 0.45 to 1 ug of RNA. TCRdb redid the calling of the immunoSEQ multiplex PCR reads with MiXCR, one entry per CDR3 protein. The sample shows 40,000 to 60,000 distinct CDR3 sequences, 93% of them seen only once. Sequencing was performed on CD8+ T cells from PBMCs. These receptor sequences come from a human donor with multiple sclerosis.

This rearrangement joins TRBV20-1 to TRBJ2-2; D is perhaps TRBD2 (7 bases). V lost 2 bases and J lost 5, with 15 bases in between. The CDR3 totals 15 residues. The germline CDR1 and CDR2 sequences are DFQATT and SNEGSKA (reference sequence). The CDR3 region is CSARSRGGDTGELFF. The DNA of the CDR3 is TGCAGTGCTAGATCGAGGGGGGGAGATACCGGGGAGCTGTTTTTT.

On this clonotype itself: An end of the junction differs from the germline gene, which may be a read error. This CDR3 is CASSFQRGRRETQYF. For the CDR3, the DNA is TGTGCTAGCAGCTTCCAAAGGGGGCGCAGGGAGACCCAGTACTTC. V is TRBV7-7 and J is TRBJ2-5; 7 bases agree with TRBD1. Germline V lookup: CDR1 SSHAT, CDR2 FNYEAQ (reference sequence). This CDR3 has 15 amino acids.

This chain uses TRBV19 with TRBJ1-3; D is ambiguous. The CDR3 is 13 amino acids. V was pared by 5 bases and J by 3 bases, with 8 bases between. Germline lookup yields CDR1 LNHDA and CDR2 SQIVND (reference sequence). The CDR3 protein is CASSPTHGNTIYF. CDR3 in DNA: TGTGCCAGTAGTCCTACCCATGGAAACACCATATATTTT.

The V gene is TRBV30, the J gene TRBJ1-1; 8 bases agree with TRBD1. Germline trimming cut 0 bases from V and 5 bases from J; bases unmatched to any gene: 11. CDR3 size: 16 residues. The germline V gene encodes CDR1 GTSNPN and CDR2 SVGIG (reference sequence). The CDR3 loop reads CAWSVHPGQGATEAFF. The CDR3 DNA is TGTGCCTGGAGTGTACACCCGGGGCAGGGGGCTACTGAAGCTTTCTTT. The full variable domain, its missing parts supplied by reference TRBV30 and TRBJ1-1, is SQTIHQWPATLVQPVGSPLSLECTVEGTSNPNLYWYRQAAGRGLQLLFYSVGIGQISSEVPQNLSASRPQDRQFILSSKKLLLSDSGFYLCAWSVHPGQGATEAFFGQGTRLTVV.

The genes are TRBV4-1 and TRBJ2-5; TRBD1 or TRBD2 may be the D gene (6 bases each). There are 16 residues in the CDR3. V gave up 1 base and J gave up 2 bases, with 14 bases separating them. Germline CDR1 is MGHRA and CDR2 is YSYEKL. The CDR3 coding sequence is TGCGCCAGCAGCCAAGTCGGGACGGGGGCTCAAGAGACCCAGTACTTC. Translating it yields CASSQVGTGAQETQYF.

The rearrangement uses TRBV7-9 and TRBJ2-5; 13 positions match TRBD2. Germline V gene sequence: CDR1 SEHNR, CDR2 FQNEAQ (reference sequence). This CDR3 has 19 residues. Trimming cost V 3 bases and J 2 bases; bases outside gene matches: 12. The CDR3 DNA reads TGTGCCAGCAGCTTGTCAAAACTGGGACTAGCGGGGTTACAAGAGACCCAGTACTTC. Its protein is CASSLSKLGLAGLQETQYF. The whole variable domain, remainder taken from reference TRBV7-9 and TRBJ2-5, is DTGVSQNPRHKITKRGQNVTFRCDPISEHNRLYWYRQTLGQGPEFLTYFQNEAQLEKSRLLSDRFSAERPKGSFSTLEIQRTEQGDSAMYLCASSLSKLGLAGLQETQYFGPGTRLLVL.

The J gene is TRBJ2-1, the V gene TRBV7-8; no clear D. Germline V gene sequence: CDR1 SGHVS, CDR2 FQNEAQ. This CDR3 has 11 residues. V shed 6 bases and J shed 5 bases, with 5 bases lying between them. The CDR3 nucleotides are TGTGCCAGCAGTTTTGACAATGAGCAGTTCTTC. Translated: CASSFDNEQFF. The whole variable domain, remainder taken from reference TRBV7-8 and TRBJ2-1, is GAGVSQSPRYKVAKRGQDVALRCDPISGHVSLFWYQQALGQGPEFLTYFQNEAQLDKSGLPSDRFFAERPEGSVSTLKIQRTQQEDSAVYLCASSFDNEQFFGPGTRLTVL.

The V call is TRBV7-3, the J call TRBJ2-3; D may be TRBD1 (5 bases). The CDR3 extends over 15 amino acids. CDR1 SGHTA and CDR2 FQGTGA come from the germline V gene. Trimming left V 0 bases short and J 4 bases short, with 11 bases between. The CDR3 loop reads CASSLTGVASDTQYF. The CDR3 DNA sequence: TGTGCCAGCAGCTTAACAGGGGTTGCTTCAGATACGCAGTATTTT.

This chain connects TRBV27 to TRBJ2-2, with TRBD2 identical over 8 bases. CDR1 is MNHEY, CDR2 SMNVEV, per germline (reference sequence). The V segment lost 6 bases and the J segment 4 bases; nucleotides outside the gene matches: 10. The CDR3 runs 16 residues. In nucleotides, the CDR3 is TGTGCCAGCAGCCCCTCCGGGGGGGAGGTCACCGGGGAGCTGTTTTTT. It specifies CASSPSGGEVTGELFF.

The chain joins TRBV7-9 to TRBJ2-3; no reliable D call. This CDR3 has 13 residues. Per germline, CDR1 SEHNR and CDR2 FQNEAQ (reference sequence). Trimming shortened V by 5 bases and J by 3 bases, and 9 bases separated the two germline ends. CDR3 in amino acids: CASSPWGTDTQYF. CDR3 DNA sequence: TGTGCCAGCAGCCCGTGGGGAACAGATACGCAGTATTTT.

The chain links TRBV28 to TRBJ1-1; TRBD1 might be the D (6 bases). This CDR3 region has 13 residues. Germline lookup yields CDR1 MDHEN and CDR2 SYDVKM. V was clipped by 5 bases and J by 5 bases, with 12 bases between them. CDR3 residues: CASSDTGTTEAFF. DNA for the CDR3: TGTGCCAGCAGTGACACAGGGACGACTGAAGCTTTCTTT.

V usage is TRBV6-4 and J usage is TRBJ2-2; D tentatively reads TRBD1 or TRBD2 (6 bases each). Germline V gives CDR1 MRHNA, CDR2 SNTAGT. Trimming pared 2 bases from V and 2 bases from J, leaving 9 bases between. The CDR3 runs 15 residues. This CDR3 reads CASSDGGLNTGELFF. The DNA of the CDR3 is TGTGCCAGCAGTGACGGGGGGCTTAACACCGGGGAGCTGTTTTTT.

The V call is TRBV28, the J call TRBJ1-1; D possibly corresponds to TRBD1 (5 bases). The CDR3 loop spans 14 amino acids. The V end lost 5 bases, the J end lost 4 bases, and 14 bases lay between the germline ends. CDR1 and CDR2 (germline): MDHEN, SYDVKM. CDR3 coding DNA: TGTGCCAGCAGTCGCGGGACCGTAGGCACTGAAGCTTTCTTT. It is translated as CASSRGTVGTEAFF.

V usage is TRBV7-2 and J usage is TRBJ2-5, with D perhaps matching TRBD1 (6 bases). Deletions cut 3 bases from V and 1 base from J, with 15 bases between. The V gene's germline CDR1 is SGHTA and CDR2 FQGNSA. This CDR3 comprises 16 residues. The CDR3 DNA follows: TGTGCCAGCAGCTTTTTGACAGGTCTGAGCCAAGAGACCCAGTACTTC. Its translation: CASSFLTGLSQETQYF.

This clonotype came up once. The rearrangement uses TRBV13 and TRBJ1-1; TRBD1 is a possible D gene (5 bases). CDR1 PRHDT and CDR2 FYEKMQ come from the germline V gene (reference sequence). The CDR3 has 16 residues. With 5 bases removed from V and 7 bases from J, the gap between germline ends came to 23 bases. The DNA for the CDR3 is TGTGCCAGCAGCACAAGTACAGGAATTGACCTATTTGAAGCTTTCTTT. The encoded protein is CASSTSTGIDLFEAFF.

This clonotype was counted a single time. V usage is TRBV28 and J usage is TRBJ1-2; D might be TRBD1 (5 bases). The CDR3 covers 15 residues. From germline, CDR1 is MDHEN and CDR2 SYDVKM. V lost 2 bases and J 4 bases, leaving 14 bases between the germline ends. This CDR3 is CASSLEDIVFYGYTF. The DNA for the CDR3 is TGTGCCAGCAGTTTAGAGGACATAGTCTTCTATGGCTACACCTTC.

The CDR3 region has the DNA TGTGCCAGCAGCTTAGGATTAGCGCTCGGGGATACGCAGTATTTT. Its protein product is CASSLGLALGDTQYF. The rearrangement uses TRBV7-3 and TRBJ2-3; weak D call: TRBD2 (5 bases). The CDR3 sequence is 15 residues long. CDR1 is SGHTA, CDR2 FQGTGA, per germline. V dropped 2 bases and J dropped 6 bases, with 15 bases sitting between them.

The chain combines TRBV28 with TRBJ1-2, with D perhaps matching TRBD1 (6 bases). Trimming took off 9 bases at V and 6 bases at J, with 26 bases between the two ends. The CDR3 extends over 16 amino acids. Per germline, CDR1 MDHEN and CDR2 SYDVKM. This chain's CDR3 is CASYSARGTEPHGYTF. The CDR3, as DNA: TGTGCCAGTTACTCCGCGAGGGGGACGGAACCCCATGGCTACACCTTC.